The 20 T cell receptor beta chains listed next were all sequenced from one sample in a study of cytomegalovirus exposure and HLA in healthy donors. 60 Vbeta and 13 Jbeta primers were used in PCR. Libraries were prepared by immunoSEQ multiplex PCR; TCRdb keeps only in-frame clonotypes and omits some of them. Of 120,000 or so clones listed, roughly 8.6% are singletons. The sample was PBMCs. The receptors here all came from a woman between 40 and 55 years old in good health and CMV-seropositive.

This clone was found a few times. The chain recombines TRBV5-1 with TRBJ2-1; D uncertain. The CDR3 covers 13 residues. Germline lookup yields CDR1 SGHRS and CDR2 YFSETQ. Trimming stripped 6 bases from V and 9 bases from J, with 16 bases between. The CDR3, as DNA: TGCGCCAGCACCCCGGTCTACACGGGTGAGCAGTTCTTC. This sequence encodes CASTPVYTGEQFF.

This chain uses TRBV5-1 with TRBJ1-1; 9 nucleotides line up with TRBD1. V was pared by 4 bases and J by 11 bases, with 9 bases of the junction left unmatched. The V gene's germline CDR1 is SGHRS and CDR2 YFSETQ. The CDR3 has 13 residues. CDR3 residues: CASSDRTGDRAFF. CDR3 bases: TGCGCCAGCAGCGACCGGACAGGGGACCGCGCTTTCTTT. The variable domain in full, with the rest retrieved from reference TRBV5-1 and TRBJ1-1, is KAGVTQTPRYLIKTRGQQVTLSCSPISGHRSVSWYQQTPGQGLQFLFEYFSETQRNKGNFPGRFSGRQFSNSRSEMNVSTLELGDSALYLCASSDRTGDRAFFGQGTRLTVV.

This clone was seen more than once but under ten times. The chain carries TRBV5-1 and TRBJ2-3, with TRBD1 matching 8 bases. The junction had 10 bases not matched to a gene; V was cut back by 4 bases and J by 0 bases. Germline lookup yields CDR1 SGHRS and CDR2 YFSETQ. This CDR3 is 17 amino acids long. CDR3 in amino acids: CASSPGTGRPSTDTQYF. CDR3 sequence (DNA): TGCGCCAGCAGCCCAGGGACAGGACGCCCTAGCACAGATACGCAGTATTTT.

CDR3 DNA sequence: TGTGCCAGCAGTCAGGCCAGGGGGGATTCACCCCTCCACTTT. The encoded protein is CASSQARGDSPLHF. V usage is TRBV2 and J usage is TRBJ1-6; 7 positions agree with TRBD1. Trimming at V came to 5 bases and at J to 8 bases, leaving 6 bases not matched to a gene. This CDR3 is built from 14 residues. Germline loops: CDR1 SNHLY, CDR2 FYNNEI.

This sequence joins TRBV29-1 and TRBJ1-5, with D perhaps TRBD1 (5 bases). The CDR3 spans 12 residues. Between the trimmed V and J ends, which lost 5 bases and 6 bases, there was a span of 11 bases. CDR1 is SQVTM and CDR2 is ANQGSEA in the germline V gene. The CDR3 DNA is TGCAGCGTTAGTCAGGGTCGTCAGCCCCAGCATTTT. Translation: CSVSQGRQPQHF. Full variable domain (rest looked up from reference TRBV29-1 and TRBJ1-5): SAVISQKPSRDICQRGTSLTIQCQVDSQVTMMFWYRQQPGQSLTLIATANQGSEATYESGFVIDKFPISRPNLTFSTLTVSNMSPEDSSIYLCSVSQGRQPQHFGDGTRLSIL.

The chain recombines TRBV6-6 with TRBJ2-7; tentatively, D is TRBD1 (8 bases). CDR3 length: 15 amino acids. Trimming took 6 bases from V and 6 from J, leaving 21 bases between them. The germline V gene has CDR1 MNHNY and CDR2 SVGAGI (reference sequence). Here the CDR3 DNA reads TGTGCCAGCAGCTTCCTTACAGGGGGGGATGGCGAGCAGTACTTC. It translates to CASSFLTGGDGEQYF.

This clone was seen a few times. The J gene is TRBJ1-5, the V gene TRBV18; D unclear. Trimming removed 2 bases from V and 0 bases from J, with 11 bases in between. The CDR3 has 16 residues. Germline CDR1 reads KGHSH; CDR2 reads LQKENI. CDR3 DNA: TGTGCCAGCTCACCAATGAGCGAATATAGCAATCAGCCCCAGCATTTT. Translating gives CASSPMSEYSNQPQHF.

There are a few counts of this clone. For the CDR3, the DNA is TGTGCCAGCAGGGTGGACAGATGGACCGGGGAGCTGTTTTTT. This gives the protein CASRVDRWTGELFF. The V gene is TRBV5-4, the J gene TRBJ2-2; D is perhaps TRBD1 (6 bases). V lost 5 bases and J 5 bases, leaving 13 bases between the germline ends. CDR1 and CDR2 from the germline V gene are SGHNT and YYREEE (reference sequence). CDR3 length: 14 residues. The complete variable domain, with remaining parts taken from reference TRBV5-4 and TRBJ2-2, reads ETGVTQSPTHLIKTRGQQVTLRCSSQSGHNTVSWYQQALGQGPQFIFQYYREEENGRGNFPPRFSGLQFPNYSSELNVNALELDDSALYLCASRVDRWTGELFFGEGSRLTVL.

CDR3 residues: CASSSLQGQLNSPLHF. In DNA form, the CDR3 reads TGTGCCAGCAGCTCGCTGCAGGGACAGTTAAATTCACCCCTCCACTTT. The J gene is TRBJ1-6, the V gene TRBV7-2; 7 nucleotides align to TRBD1. V lost 4 bases, J lost 7 bases, and 10 bases stayed unmatched. The CDR3 runs 16 residues. Germline V gives CDR1 SGHTA, CDR2 FQGNSA.

The chain carries TRBV5-1 and TRBJ2-7; 9 nucleotides match TRBD1. This CDR3 comprises 14 residues. Germline CDR1 and CDR2: SGHRS and YFSETQ. V trimming: 2 bases; J trimming: 3 bases; junction bases outside the gene matches: 3. The CDR3 is CASSFQTGGYEQYF. Here the CDR3 DNA reads TGCGCCAGCAGCTTCCAGACAGGGGGCTACGAGCAGTACTTC.

The chain combines TRBV6-1 with TRBJ1-6, with D hard to call. Per the germline V gene, CDR1 is MNHNS and CDR2 is SASEGT. The CDR3 is 12 amino acids. The V gene lost 5 bases and the J gene lost 5 bases, with 4 bases spanning the gap. The CDR3 DNA is TGTGCCAGCAGTTCCGATAATTCACCCCTCCACTTT. It is translated as CASSSDNSPLHF.

This clone was counted between two and nine times. J is TRBJ2-1 and V is TRBV5-1, with 9 bases fitting TRBD1. Per germline, CDR1 SGHRS and CDR2 YFSETQ. This CDR3 comprises 16 residues. J gave up 3 bases and V 1 base, and 5 bases lay outside the gene matches. Written as DNA, the CDR3 is TGCGCCAGCAGCTTGAACCCGGGACAGGGCTACAATGAGCAGTTCTTC. This gives the protein CASSLNPGQGYNEQFF.

This clone was counted only a few times. The CDR3 loop reads CASVREPHTEAFF. Written as DNA, the CDR3 is TGTGCCAGCGTCAGGGAACCGCACACTGAAGCTTTCTTT. This chain links TRBV14 with TRBJ1-1; D is perhaps TRBD1 (5 bases). The germline CDR1 and CDR2 sequences are SGHDN and FVKESK. The length of the CDR3 is 13 residues. V gave up 8 bases and J gave up 3 bases, with 13 bases separating them.

This clone was picked up a small number of times. This chain joins TRBV5-1 and TRBJ1-2; no clear D gene. V lost 2 bases and J 0 bases, leaving 8 bases between the germline ends. The CDR3 is 14 residues long. Germline assignment: CDR1 SGHRS and CDR2 YFSETQ. The CDR3 DNA sequence: TGCGCCAGCAGCTTACACGCAGCTAACTATGGCTACACCTTC. This gives the protein CASSLHAANYGYTF.

The chain carries TRBV30 and TRBJ2-5, with TRBD1 matching 8 bases. The end of the DNA aligns better with TRBJ2-7, so the J call may be wrong. The CDR3 runs to 17 residues. Germline V gene data show CDR1 as GTSNPN and CDR2 as SVGIG (reference sequence). CDR3 protein: CAWSGTEPGQVSYEQYF. The DNA of the CDR3 is TGTGCCTGGAGTGGGACGGAGCCGGGACAGGTATCCTACGAGCAGTACTTC.

This clone was seen a few times. The rearrangement links TRBV10-3 to TRBJ2-7; TRBD2 aligns across 13 bases. Germline lookup yields CDR1 ENHRY and CDR2 SYGVKD. This CDR3 is built from 15 residues. V shed 6 bases and J 1 base; nucleotides not matched to a gene: 3. This CDR3 reads CAIRGLAGLSYEQYF. The CDR3 DNA is TGTGCCATCAGGGGACTAGCGGGGCTATCCTACGAGCAGTACTTC.

In the case of this clone: Other nucleotide sequences in the sample specify the same CDR3. The rearrangement uses TRBV15 and TRBJ2-7; D is perhaps TRBD2 (6 bases). In germline, CDR1 is LNHNV, CDR2 YYDKDF (reference sequence). The germline V and J ends were trimmed by 9 bases and 6 bases, with 18 bases remaining between them. The CDR3 has 13 amino acids. The CDR3 coding sequence is TGTGCCACAAGCCGGGGGTCTGTTAGCGAGCAGTACTTC. Protein sequence: CATSRGSVSEQYF.

This clone showed up just a few times. This chain uses TRBV19 with TRBJ2-4; 8 bases are shared with TRBD1. The V and J ends lost 3 bases and 0 bases, in that order; junction bases with no gene match: 10. The germline CDR1 and CDR2 sequences are LNHDA and SQIVND (reference sequence). There are 18 residues in the CDR3. CDR3 loop: CASSMTLGQGLAKNIQYF. DNA of the CDR3: TGTGCCAGTAGTATGACCCTCGGACAGGGACTAGCCAAAAACATTCAGTACTTC.

CDR3 sequence reads: CASSLFRQDSPLHF. DNA for the CDR3: TGTGCCAGCAGCTTATTCCGACAGGATTCACCCCTCCACTTT. This rearrangement joins TRBV11-2 to TRBJ1-6; weak D call: TRBD1 (6 bases). V dropped 2 bases and J dropped 8 bases, with 10 bases sitting between them. Germline V gene lookup returns CDR1 SGHAT and CDR2 FQNNGV. The CDR3 extends over 14 amino acids.

The V gene is TRBV7-9, the J gene TRBJ1-2; 8 bases are shared with TRBD1. This CDR3 is built from 16 residues. CDR1 is SEHNR, CDR2 FQNEAQ, per germline (reference sequence). V gave up 2 bases and J gave up 7 bases; unmatched junction bases: 12. For the CDR3, the DNA is TGTGCCAGCAGCTTACCCTCCGCAGGGGGCAGGTTTGGCTACACCTTC. Its translation: CASSLPSAGGRFGYTF.